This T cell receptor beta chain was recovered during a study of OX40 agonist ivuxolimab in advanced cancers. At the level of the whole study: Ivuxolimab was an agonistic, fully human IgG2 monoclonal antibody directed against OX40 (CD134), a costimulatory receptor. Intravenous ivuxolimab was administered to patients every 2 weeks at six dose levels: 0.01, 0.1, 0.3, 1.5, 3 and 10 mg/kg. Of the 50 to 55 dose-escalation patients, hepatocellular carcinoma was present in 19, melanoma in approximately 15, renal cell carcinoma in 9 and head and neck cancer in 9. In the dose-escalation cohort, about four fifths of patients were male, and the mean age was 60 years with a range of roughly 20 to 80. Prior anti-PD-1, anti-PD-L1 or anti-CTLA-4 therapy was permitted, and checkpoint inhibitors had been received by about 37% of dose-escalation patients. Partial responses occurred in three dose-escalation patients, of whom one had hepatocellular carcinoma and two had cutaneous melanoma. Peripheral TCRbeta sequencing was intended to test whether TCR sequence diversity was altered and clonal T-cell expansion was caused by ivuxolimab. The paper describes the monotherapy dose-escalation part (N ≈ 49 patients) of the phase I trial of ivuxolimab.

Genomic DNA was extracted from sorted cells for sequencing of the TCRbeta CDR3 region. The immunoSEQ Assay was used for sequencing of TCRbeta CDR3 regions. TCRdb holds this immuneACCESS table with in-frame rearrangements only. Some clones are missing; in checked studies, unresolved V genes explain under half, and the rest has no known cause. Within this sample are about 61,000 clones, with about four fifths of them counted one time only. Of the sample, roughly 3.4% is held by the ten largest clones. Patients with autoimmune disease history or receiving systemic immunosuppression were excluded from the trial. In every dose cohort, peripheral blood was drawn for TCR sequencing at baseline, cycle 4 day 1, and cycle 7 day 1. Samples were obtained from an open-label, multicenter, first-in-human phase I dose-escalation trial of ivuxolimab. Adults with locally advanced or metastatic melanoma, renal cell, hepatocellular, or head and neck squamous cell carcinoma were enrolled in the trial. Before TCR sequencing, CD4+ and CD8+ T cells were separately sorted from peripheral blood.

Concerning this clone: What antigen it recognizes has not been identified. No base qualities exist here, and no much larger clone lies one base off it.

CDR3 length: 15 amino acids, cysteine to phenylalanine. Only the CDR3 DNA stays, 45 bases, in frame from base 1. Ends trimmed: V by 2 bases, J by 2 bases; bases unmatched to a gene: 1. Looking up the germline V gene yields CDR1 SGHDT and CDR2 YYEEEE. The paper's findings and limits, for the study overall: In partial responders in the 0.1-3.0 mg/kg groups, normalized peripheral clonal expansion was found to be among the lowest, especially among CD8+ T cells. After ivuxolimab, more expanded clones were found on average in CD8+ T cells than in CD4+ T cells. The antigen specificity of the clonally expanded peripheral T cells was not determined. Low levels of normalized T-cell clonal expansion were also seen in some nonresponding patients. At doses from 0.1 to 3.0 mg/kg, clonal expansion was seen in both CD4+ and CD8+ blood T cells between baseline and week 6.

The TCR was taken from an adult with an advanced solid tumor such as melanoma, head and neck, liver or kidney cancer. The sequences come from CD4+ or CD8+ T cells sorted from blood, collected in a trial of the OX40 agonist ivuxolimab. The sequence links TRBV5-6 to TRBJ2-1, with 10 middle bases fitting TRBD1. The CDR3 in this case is CASSFGTGAYNEQFF. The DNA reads TGTGCCAGCAGCTTCGGGACAGGGGCCTACAATGAGCAGTTCTTC.